Listed below are T cell receptor beta chains from one sample, sequenced in a study of human T cells and chemical hapten exposure. From the RACE reads, TCRdb called clonotypes with MiXCR, one entry per CDR3 protein. The table lists approximately 90,000 distinct CDR3 sequences, more than 9.5% of them singletons. The sequenced sample was whole blood, obtained in connection with sensitization to the hapten diphenylcyclopropenone (DPC). Source of these receptors: a man aged 35 to 55 with alopecia areata. Some clones in this sample may be carry-over from other donors' samples. Both conserved end residues are part of each CDR3. Each record gives: V gene, clone size, J gene, D gene, CDR3 DNA, CDR3 protein. The D gene is left open where the match is weak. Clone size appears in some rows only: once, few, many, or a class for an expanded clone.

TRBV18	few	TRBJ1-1	NA	TGTGCCAGCTCATCCGGTCGGCTTGAAGCTTTCTTT	CASSSGRLEAFF
TRBV7-6	few	TRBJ1-5	TRBD1	TGTGCCAGCAGCTTAGCGACAGGGGGCTATCAGCCCCAGCATTTT	CASSLATGGYQPQHF
TRBV13	NA	TRBJ2-7	TRBD1	TGTGCCAGCAGCTGGAGGACAGGGGACGAGCAGTACTTC	CASSWRTGDEQYF
TRBV6-1	many	TRBJ1-6	NA	TGTGCCAGCACTAAAGGGAGAGATATACCCCTCCACTTT	CASTKGRDIPLHF
TRBV12-3/TRBV12-4	few	TRBJ1-2	NA	TGTGCCAGCAGGCCACAGGGTTCCTATGGCTACACCTTC	CASRPQGSYGYTF
TRBV10-3	NA	TRBJ2-3	NA	TGTGCCATCAGTGAGTTATCTGGTGTGGGTACAGATACGCAGTATTTT	CAISELSGVGTDTQYF
TRBV30	NA	TRBJ2-3	NA	TGTGCCTGGAGTTCGGGGGCCGGGGGGAGCACAGATACGCAGTATTTT	CAWSSGAGGSTDTQYF
TRBV14	few	TRBJ2-3	NA	TGTGCCAGCAGTTGGACGGATACGCAGTATTTT	CASSWTDTQYF
TRBV28	few	TRBJ2-7	TRBD2	TGTGCCAGCAGTTTAAGGACTAGCGGGAGGCCCGAGGACTACGAGCAGTACTTC	CASSLRTSGRPEDYEQYF
TRBV12-3/TRBV12-4	many	TRBJ1-2	NA	TGTGCCAGCAGCTACGACTGGGAGAACTATGGCTACACCTTC	CASSYDWENYGYTF
TRBV20-1	many	TRBJ1-1	NA	TGCAGTGCTAGCCCGGGGGGCATAAGCACTGAAGCTTTCTTT	CSASPGGISTEAFF
TRBV6-5	NA	TRBJ2-1	TRBD2	TGTGCCAGCAGTTACGGACTAGCGGTCAATGAGCAGTTCTTC	CASSYGLAVNEQFF
TRBV29-1	few	TRBJ2-7	TRBD1	TGCAGCGTTCAACCCGACAGGGGATCCTACGAGCAGTACTTC	CSVQPDRGSYEQYF
TRBV4-3	many	TRBJ1-3	NA	TGCGCCAGCAGCCAAAGTGTGAGGGGGTATAGCTCTGGAAACACCATATATTTT	CASSQSVRGYSSGNTIYF
TRBV23-1	NA	TRBJ1-5	NA	TGCGTCCAGGGGATTGGCACAGATACGCAGCATTTT	CVQGIGTDTQHF
TRBV6-2/TRBV6-3	few	TRBJ2-1	TRBD1	TGTGCCAGCAGGCTATACGGGACAGTGAGCTTTAGGATGTTCTTC	CASRLYGTVSFRMFF
TRBV20-1	NA	TRBJ1-5	NA	TGCAGTGCTAGAAGGCAGGGTAACCGATATAGCAATCAGCCCCAGCATTTT	CSARRQGNRYSNQPQHF
TRBV29-1	many	TRBJ1-4	NA	TGCAGCGTTGAAGATCTTACGGGACGGGGTGAAAAACTGTTTTTT	CSVEDLTGRGEKLFF
TRBV27	NA	TRBJ2-3	TRBD2	TGTGCCAGCAGTTCTGGGACTAGCGGGAGGGTGGCGCAGTATTTT	CASSSGTSGRVAQYF
TRBV29-1	NA	TRBJ1-1	NA	TGCAGCGTTTTGGGACGTTTGATGAACACTGAAGCTTTCTTT	CSVLGRLMNTEAFF
TRBV2	NA	TRBJ2-4	NA	TGTGCCAGCAGTGAAACAGGAAACATTCAGTACTTC	CASSETGNIQYF
TRBV27	many	TRBJ2-5	NA	TGTGCCAGCAGTTTCAGAAGTCTCGAGACCCAGTACTTC	CASSFRSLETQYF
TRBV5-1	few	TRBJ2-2	TRBD2	TGCGCCAGCAGACAATCTACTAGCGGGATCAACACCGGGGAGCTGTTTTTT	CASRQSTSGINTGELFF
TRBV24-1	NA	TRBJ2-5	TRBD2	TGTGCCACCAGTGTTAATAGCGGGGGGTACCAAGAGACCCAGTACTTC	CATSVNSGGYQETQYF
TRBV7-6	NA	TRBJ2-3	TRBD2	TGTGCCAGCAGCCCCACTAGCGGAACTAGCACAGATACGCAGTATTTT	CASSPTSGTSTDTQYF
TRBV6-1	NA	TRBJ2-3	NA	TGTGCCAGCAGTGAAGACCTAGCTACCACAGATACGCAGTATTTT	CASSEDLATTDTQYF
TRBV28	NA	TRBJ1-1	NA	TGTGCCAGCAGCTCGCCGGCTGAAGCTTTCTTT	CASSSPAEAFF
TRBV20-1	NA	TRBJ2-7	TRBD2	TGCAGTGCTAGAGATGCTAGCGGCTACGAGCAGTACTTC	CSARDASGYEQYF
TRBV10-3	few	TRBJ2-7	NA	TGTGCCATCAGAGGAGTTACAGGGTACGAGCAGTACTTC	CAIRGVTGYEQYF
TRBV6-2/TRBV6-3	few	TRBJ2-5	TRBD1	TGTGCCAGCACCCCCCGGGACAGGGGGCCGGAGACCCAGTACTTC	CASTPRDRGPETQYF
TRBV10-3	few	TRBJ2-3	TRBD2	TGTGCCATCAGTCCTAGCGGGAGGGGAGATACGCAGTATTTT	CAISPSGRGDTQYF
TRBV3-1	NA	TRBJ2-1	NA	TGTGCCAGCAGCCACCTGACTGAATCAGGGTATGAGCAGTTCTTC	CASSHLTESGYEQFF
TRBV20-1	NA	TRBJ2-7	NA	TGCAGTGCTAGAGGTGTAGTGGGCCTGGTAGTGCCGGATTCCGAGCAGTACTTC	CSARGVVGLVVPDSEQYF
TRBV20-1	few	TRBJ2-5	TRBD1	TGCAGTGCTGGGCCGGACAGGGGGACCCAGTACTTC	CSAGPDRGTQYF
TRBV6-2/TRBV6-3	few	TRBJ2-3	TRBD2	TGTGCCAGCAGTTACGTGCTAGCGGGAGCCAGCACAGATACGCAGTATTTT	CASSYVLAGASTDTQYF
TRBV24-1	few	TRBJ2-1	TRBD2	TGTGCCACCAGTGATTCCCGACAGTCCGGGACTAGCCTCAATGAGCAGTTCTTC	CATSDSRQSGTSLNEQFF
TRBV30	NA	TRBJ2-7	NA	TGTGCCTGGCACCCTGCCAGCCCCTACGAGCAGTACTTC	CAWHPASPYEQYF
TRBV29-1	many	TRBJ1-1	TRBD1	TGCAGCGCGACAGGGATTAACGCGAACACTGAAGCTTTCTTT	CSATGINANTEAFF
TRBV27	few	TRBJ2-1	TRBD2	TGTGCCAGGGGCCCCGGGACTAGCGGAAACAATGAGCAGTTCTTC	CARGPGTSGNNEQFF
TRBV12-3/TRBV12-4	few	TRBJ2-2	TRBD1	TGTGCCAGCAGTGAAAGGGACAGGGGGAACACCGGGGAGCTGTTTTTT	CASSERDRGNTGELFF
TRBV11-3	NA	TRBJ2-2	TRBD2	TGTGCCAGCAGCTTAGATTCGGCTAGCGGGAGTACCGGGGAGCTGTTTTTT	CASSLDSASGSTGELFF
TRBV4-2	few	TRBJ1-2	TRBD1	TGTGCCAGCACACCGGGACAGGTGTCTGAGGGCTACACCTTC	CASTPGQVSEGYTF
TRBV5-1	NA	TRBJ2-5	NA	TGCGCCAGCAGCTCTCCTCCGGGGAAGGAGGGGGCCCAGTACTTC	CASSSPPGKEGAQYF
TRBV27	many	TRBJ1-4	NA	TGTGCCAGCACCACCTTGATGGGTGCAGCTAATGAAAAACTGTTTTTT	CASTTLMGAANEKLFF
TRBV5-4	many	TRBJ1-1	NA	TGTGCCAGCATCAAAACAGGGTTCACTGAAGCTTTCTTT	CASIKTGFTEAFF
TRBV6-6	few	TRBJ2-1	NA	TGTGCCAGCAGTTATTCGTTGGCAGGGAATGAGCAGTTCTTC	CASSYSLAGNEQFF
TRBV24-1	few	TRBJ2-3	TRBD1	TGTGCCACCAGTGGAGATAGGACAGGGGCCGCAGATACGCAGTATTTT	CATSGDRTGAADTQYF
TRBV9	many	TRBJ2-5	NA	TGTGCCAGCAGTTTCCAGGGGGCTAGCGGCCAGGTCTTC	CASSFQGASGQVF
TRBV4-3	NA	TRBJ2-7	NA	TGCGCCAGCAGCCAAGAGGGGGGAGGGGGCTGCTACGAGCAGTACTTC	CASSQEGGGGCYEQYF